This T cell receptor beta chain was identified in a study of blood T cell dynamics during melanoma immunotherapy. On the study more broadly: First-line therapy was either pembrolizumab or nivolumab with ipilimumab for metastatic melanoma. Study-wide points: The most clonal sorted CD8+ subset, immune-effector cells, was closest to cell-free DNA CDR3 sequences. Clones driving repertoire changes may be melanoma-specific or general immune activation.

Profiled with immunoSEQ multiplex PCR; TCRdb holds only in-frame clones, not every one. The sample carries over 800 clones, approximately 73% recorded once. Germline-derived CDR1 and CDR2 are SNHLY and FYNNEI. The CDR3 loop spans 14 amino acids. V lost 2 bases, J lost 6 bases, and 11 bases lay in between. Time point: week 3, after first cycle of checkpoint inhibitor. TIE cells were CD3+ CD4- CD8+ CD45RA- CD45RO-high CD27- CCR7- memory T cells. Blood was drawn before treatment and at week 3 after checkpoint blockade. Apart from a couple of fast progressors, RECIST 1.1 response was judged 12 weeks post-infusion. Only a few counts were recorded for this clone. As yet, its antigen is unknown.

V is TRBV2 and J is TRBJ1-5, with D possibly being TRBD1 (5 bases). This receptor was identified in a human donor with melanoma. Sequenced here: CD8+ T cells from blood, sampled from a patient treated with checkpoint blockade. The CDR3 spells CASSERQGAQPQHF. CDR3 nucleotide sequence: TGTGCCAGCAGTGAAAGGCAGGGAGCTCAGCCCCAGCATTTT.